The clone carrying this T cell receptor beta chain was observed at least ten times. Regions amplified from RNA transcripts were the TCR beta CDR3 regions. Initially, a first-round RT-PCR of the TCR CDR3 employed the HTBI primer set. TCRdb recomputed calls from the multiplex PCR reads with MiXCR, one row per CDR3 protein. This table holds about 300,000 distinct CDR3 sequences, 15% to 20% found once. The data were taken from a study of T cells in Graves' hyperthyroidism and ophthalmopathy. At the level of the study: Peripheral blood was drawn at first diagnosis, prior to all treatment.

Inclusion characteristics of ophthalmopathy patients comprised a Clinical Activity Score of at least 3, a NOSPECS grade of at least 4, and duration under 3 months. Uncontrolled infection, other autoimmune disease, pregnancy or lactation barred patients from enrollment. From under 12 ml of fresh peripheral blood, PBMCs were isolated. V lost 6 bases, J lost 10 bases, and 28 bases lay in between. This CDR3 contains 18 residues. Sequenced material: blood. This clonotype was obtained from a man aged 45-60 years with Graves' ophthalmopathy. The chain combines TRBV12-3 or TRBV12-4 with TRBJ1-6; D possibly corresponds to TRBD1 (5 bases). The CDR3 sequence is CASSYGANRGSSGSPLHF. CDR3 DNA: TGTGCCAGCAGCTATGGGGCCAATCGGGGATCTTCTGGGTCACCCCTCCACTTT.